Following are 22 T cell receptor beta chains from one sample sequenced in a study of blood T cell repertoires in COVID-19. The assay was immunoSEQ multiplex PCR, and TCRdb's table has in-frame clones only and misses some. The table includes around 300,000 clones, approximately 88% detected once. The sample consisted of PBMCs or T cells enriched from blood (not recorded which). Receptors originate from a man under 40 who had recovered from COVID-19.

CDR3 sequence (DNA): TGTGCCAGCTCACTCGGGACAGCCTTGAATACGCAGTATTTT. This gives the protein CASSLGTALNTQYF. The rearrangement uses TRBV18 and TRBJ2-3; 7 bases are shared with TRBD1. Germline V gives CDR1 KGHSH, CDR2 LQKENI. After removal of 4 bases from V and 7 bases from J, the junction contained 8 bases not matched to a gene. This CDR3 is 14 amino acids long.

V is TRBV12-5 and J is TRBJ1-1; maybe TRBD1 (6 bases). CDR3 length: 14 residues. V was trimmed by 3 bases and J by 1 base, leaving 9 bases between them. Germline loops: CDR1 LGHNT, CDR2 FRNRAP. This CDR3 is CASGLIGGNTEAFF. CDR3 DNA: TGTGCTAGTGGTTTAATAGGGGGGAACACTGAAGCTTTCTTT.

The chain carries TRBV2 and TRBJ2-7; 8 bases line up with TRBD1. From germline, CDR1 is SNHLY and CDR2 FYNNEI. The CDR3 totals 14 residues. J gave up 6 bases and V 8 bases, and 12 bases lay outside the gene matches. In nucleotides, the CDR3 is TGTGCCAGCGTTGGACAGGGAGGTCAGGGCGAGCAGTACTTC. It encodes CASVGQGGQGEQYF.

The chain combines TRBV4-1 with TRBJ2-2; the match to TRBD2 covers 9 bases. This CDR3 has 18 amino acids. J was trimmed by 7 bases and V by 0 bases; bases with no gene match: 12. CDR1 MGHRA and CDR2 YSYEKL come from the germline V gene. CDR3 sequence: CASSQDDPLAGGIGELFF. The CDR3 region has the DNA TGCGCCAGCAGCCAAGATGACCCCCTGGCGGGGGGGATCGGGGAGCTGTTTTTT.

The chain combines TRBV2 with TRBJ2-1; D is perhaps TRBD2 (6 bases). The CDR3 loop spans 14 amino acids. CDR1 is SNHLY, CDR2 FYNNEI, per germline. The V gene lost 6 bases and the J gene lost 2 bases, with 11 bases spanning the gap. The CDR3 nucleotides are TGTGCCAGCAGGACGGGGGAGGCCTACAATGAGCAGTTCTTC. It specifies CASRTGEAYNEQFF.

The V and J genes are TRBV5-6 and TRBJ1-1; perhaps TRBD1 as D (5 bases). Germline V CDR1 and CDR2: SGHDT, YYEEEE. The V end lost 2 bases, the J end lost 11 bases, and 28 bases lay between the germline ends. The CDR3 spans 17 residues. The CDR3: CASSFFVVRDFQVQAFF. The CDR3 DNA sequence: TGTGCCAGCAGCTTCTTTGTGGTCAGGGATTTTCAAGTTCAGGCTTTCTTT.

The V call is TRBV2, the J call TRBJ1-1; 10 bases match TRBD1. After removal of 7 bases from V and 8 bases from J, the junction contained 7 bases not matched to a gene. Per the germline V gene, CDR1 is SNHLY and CDR2 is FYNNEI. This CDR3 spans 13 amino acids. The CDR3 sequence is CASILDRGREAFF. The CDR3 DNA sequence: TGTGCCAGCATTCTTGACAGGGGGCGAGAAGCTTTCTTT.

This chain joins TRBV7-8 and TRBJ1-2; D not certain. The V gene's germline CDR1 is SGHVS and CDR2 FQNEAQ. Deletions cut 1 base from V and 3 bases from J, with 9 bases between. This CDR3 is built from 14 residues. The CDR3 DNA follows: TGTGCCAGCAGCTTAGTAAGCCCTGACTATGGCTACACCTTC. This sequence encodes CASSLVSPDYGYTF.

In its sample, this clone was seen a few times. CDR3 in DNA: TGTGCCAGCAGCCCTGGGACAGGGTGGTCGGGCGAGCAGTACTTC. It specifies CASSPGTGWSGEQYF. V is TRBV14 and J is TRBJ2-7, with 9 bases aligning to TRBD1. The CDR3 extends over 15 amino acids. J gave up 6 bases and V 4 bases, and 10 bases lay outside the gene matches. Germline V gives CDR1 SGHDN, CDR2 FVKESK.

The chain joins TRBV24-1 to TRBJ2-1, with 7 bases aligning to TRBD1. The CDR3 covers 16 residues. Germline V gene lookup returns CDR1 KGHDR and CDR2 SFDVKD. The junction had 4 bases not matched to a gene; V was cut back by 1 base and J by 2 bases. In DNA, the CDR3 is TGTGCCACCAGTGATTTCAGCCAGGGGGCCTACAATGAGCAGTTCTTC. Protein product: CATSDFSQGAYNEQFF.

This clone was observed a single time. The chain couples TRBV30 to TRBJ1-2; 8 bases line up with TRBD1. The V gene end was trimmed by 3 bases and the J gene end by 4 bases; junction bases not matched to a gene: 4. The CDR3 covers 13 residues. CDR1 GTSNPN and CDR2 SVGIG come from the germline V gene (reference sequence). The CDR3: CAWRKTGVYGYTF. In DNA form, the CDR3 reads TGTGCCTGGAGGAAGACAGGGGTCTATGGCTACACCTTC.

The chain joins TRBV5-1 to TRBJ1-1; D gene uncertain. V was trimmed by 7 bases and J by 0 bases, leaving 10 bases between them. Germline assignment: CDR1 SGHRS and CDR2 YFSETQ. This CDR3 spans 13 amino acids. CDR3 nucleotide sequence: TGCGCCAGCGGTCCCGGGGTGAACACTGAAGCTTTCTTT. Residues: CASGPGVNTEAFF.

This clone has only a few counts. The V call is TRBV3-1 (or the pseudogene TRBV3-2), the J call TRBJ2-2, with 14 bases aligning to TRBD2. Unmatched junction bases numbered 5, after V lost 0 bases and J lost 5 bases. The germline V gene has CDR1 LGHDT and CDR2 YNNKEL (reference sequence). The CDR3 extends over 18 amino acids. The CDR3 reads CASSQDWGLAGVTGELFF. Here the CDR3 DNA reads TGTGCCAGCAGCCAAGATTGGGGACTAGCGGGGGTTACCGGGGAGCTGTTTTTT.

The genes are TRBV30 and TRBJ1-5; D is unresolved. This CDR3 region has 14 residues. Per germline, CDR1 GTSNPN and CDR2 SVGIG (reference sequence). Trimming took off 2 bases at V and 6 bases at J, with 14 bases between the two ends. The CDR3 sequence: CAWSPTDVSQPQHF. The CDR3 DNA follows: TGTGCCTGGAGTCCCACAGATGTAAGTCAGCCCCAGCATTTT.

The J gene is TRBJ2-7, the V gene TRBV7-9; D unresolved. The germline V and J ends were trimmed by 0 bases and 0 bases, with 9 bases remaining between them. CDR1 is SEHNR, CDR2 FQNEAQ, per germline (reference sequence). The CDR3 covers 15 residues. Here the CDR3 DNA reads TGTGCCAGCAGCTTAGCGGGCCCTTTCTCCTACGAGCAGTACTTC. Translating it yields CASSLAGPFSYEQYF.

This clone was seen just once. The CDR3 here is CASSGPGTGYTGELFF. The CDR3 coding sequence is TGTGCCAGCAGTGGACCCGGGACAGGGTACACCGGGGAGCTGTTTTTT. The V gene is TRBV28, the J gene TRBJ2-2, with TRBD1 matching 9 bases. Trimming took 5 bases from V and 3 from J; bases not matched to a gene: 7. Germline CDR1 is MDHEN and CDR2 is SYDVKM. CDR3 size: 16 residues.

The chain employs TRBV5-1 and TRBJ1-3, with 8 bases aligning to TRBD1. This CDR3 has 14 amino acids. Looked up from germline, CDR1 is SGHRS and CDR2 is YFSETQ. V lost 3 bases to trimming and J lost 4 bases; unmatched junction nucleotides: 3. The CDR3 bases are TGCGCCAGCAGCTCGACAGGGGAAGGAAACACCATATATTTT. This encodes CASSSTGEGNTIYF.

This chain joins TRBV18 and TRBJ1-2; the D is unclear. This CDR3 is 16 amino acids long. Trimming removed 2 bases at V and 2 bases at J, with 15 bases between. CDR1 and CDR2 from the germline V gene are KGHSH and LQKENI. The CDR3 DNA sequence: TGTGCCAGCTCACCAAATAGCGCCGTACTGAACTATGGCTACACCTTC. Amino acids: CASSPNSAVLNYGYTF.

The V and J genes are TRBV28 and TRBJ2-7; TRBD1 matches 11 bases. J lost 4 bases, V lost 7 bases, and 3 bases had no gene match. CDR1 and CDR2 from the germline V gene are MDHEN and SYDVKM. The CDR3 has 13 amino acids. The CDR3 loop reads CASTGQGAYEQYF. DNA for the CDR3: TGTGCCAGCACTGGACAGGGGGCATACGAGCAGTACTTC.

This chain uses TRBV6-5 with TRBJ1-1, with a possible D match to TRBD1 (6 bases). Deletions cut 6 bases from V and 11 bases from J, with 19 bases between. The length of the CDR3 is 13 residues. Per the germline V gene, CDR1 is MNHEY and CDR2 is SVGAGI. The CDR3 is CASRPRGGNQAFF. For the CDR3, the DNA is TGTGCCAGCAGACCGAGGGGGGGAAATCAGGCTTTCTTT.

The chain links TRBV5-8 to TRBJ2-7; 8 bases agree with TRBD1. CDR3 length: 15 residues. The germline gives CDR1 SGHTS, CDR2 YDEGEE. V gave up 4 bases and J gave up 5 bases; unmatched junction bases: 11. The CDR3 here is CASSLIYRGFHEQYF. The CDR3 DNA reads as TGTGCCAGCAGCCTAATCTACAGGGGGTTCCACGAGCAGTACTTC.

The V and J genes are TRBV19 and TRBJ1-5; D uncertain. Deletions cut 2 bases from V and 3 bases from J, with 11 bases between. The CDR3 is 15 amino acids. Per the germline V gene, CDR1 is LNHDA and CDR2 is SQIVND (reference sequence). The CDR3 DNA follows: TGTGCCAGTAGTATATACAGCCTACCCAATCAGCCCCAGCATTTT. Translated, it gives CASSIYSLPNQPQHF.